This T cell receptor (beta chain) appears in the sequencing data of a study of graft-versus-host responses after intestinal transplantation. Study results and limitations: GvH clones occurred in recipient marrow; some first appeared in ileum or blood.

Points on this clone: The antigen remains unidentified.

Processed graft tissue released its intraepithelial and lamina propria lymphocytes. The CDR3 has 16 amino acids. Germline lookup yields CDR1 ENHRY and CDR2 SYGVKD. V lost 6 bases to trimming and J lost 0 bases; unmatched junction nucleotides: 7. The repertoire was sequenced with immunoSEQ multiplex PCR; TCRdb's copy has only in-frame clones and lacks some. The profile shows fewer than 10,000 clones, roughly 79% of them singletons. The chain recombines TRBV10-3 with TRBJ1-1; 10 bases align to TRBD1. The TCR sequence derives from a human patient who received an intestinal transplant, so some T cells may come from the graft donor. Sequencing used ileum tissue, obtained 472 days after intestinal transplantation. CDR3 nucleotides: TGTGCCATCAGGGGGACAGGGGTTGAAATGAACACTGAAGCTTTCTTT. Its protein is CAIRGTGVEMNTEAFF.